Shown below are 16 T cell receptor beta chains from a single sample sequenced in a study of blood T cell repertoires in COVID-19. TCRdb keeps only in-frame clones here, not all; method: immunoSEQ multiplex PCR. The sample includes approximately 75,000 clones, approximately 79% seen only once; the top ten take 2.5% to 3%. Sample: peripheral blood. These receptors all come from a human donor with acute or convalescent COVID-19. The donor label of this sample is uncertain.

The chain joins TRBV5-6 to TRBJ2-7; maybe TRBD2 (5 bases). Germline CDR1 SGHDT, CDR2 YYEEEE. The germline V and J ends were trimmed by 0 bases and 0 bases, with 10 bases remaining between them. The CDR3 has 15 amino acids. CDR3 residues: CASSLERGSSYEQYV. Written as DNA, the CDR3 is TGTGCCAGCAGCTTGGAACGGGGTAGCTCCTACGAGCAGTACGTC.

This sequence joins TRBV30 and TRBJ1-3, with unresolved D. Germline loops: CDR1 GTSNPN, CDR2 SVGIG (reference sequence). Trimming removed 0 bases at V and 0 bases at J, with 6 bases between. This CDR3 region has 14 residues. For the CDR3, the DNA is TGTGCCTGGAGTGTGAGGGTCTCTGGAAACACCATATATTTT. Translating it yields CAWSVRVSGNTIYF.

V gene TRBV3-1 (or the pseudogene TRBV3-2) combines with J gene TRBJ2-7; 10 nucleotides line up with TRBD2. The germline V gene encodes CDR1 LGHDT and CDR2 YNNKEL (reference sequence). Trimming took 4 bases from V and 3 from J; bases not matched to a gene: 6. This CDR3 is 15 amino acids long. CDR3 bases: TGTGCCAGCAGCCGCCTGGGACTAGCGAACTACGAGCAGTACTTC. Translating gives CASSRLGLANYEQYF.

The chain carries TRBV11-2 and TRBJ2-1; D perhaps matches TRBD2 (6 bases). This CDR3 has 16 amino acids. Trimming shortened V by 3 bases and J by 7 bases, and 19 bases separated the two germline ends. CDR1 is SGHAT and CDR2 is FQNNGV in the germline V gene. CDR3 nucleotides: TGTGCCAGCAGCTTGGAAAGCCTTCGGGGGTATAATGAGCAGTTCTTC. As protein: CASSLESLRGYNEQFF. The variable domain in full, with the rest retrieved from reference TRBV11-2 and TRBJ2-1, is EAGVAQSPRYKIIEKRQSVAFWCNPISGHATLYWYQQILGQGPKLLIQFQNNGVVDDSQLPKDRFSAERLKGVDSTLKIQPAKLEDSAVYLCASSLESLRGYNEQFFGPGTRLTVL.

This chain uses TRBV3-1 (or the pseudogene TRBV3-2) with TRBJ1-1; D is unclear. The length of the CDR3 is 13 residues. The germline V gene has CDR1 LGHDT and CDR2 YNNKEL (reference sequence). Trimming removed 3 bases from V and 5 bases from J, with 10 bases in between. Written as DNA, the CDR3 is TGTGCCAGCAGCCAGTGGGGAGGAACTGAAGCTTTCTTT. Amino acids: CASSQWGGTEAFF.

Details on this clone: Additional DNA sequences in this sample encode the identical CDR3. CDR3 loop: CASSGRSGYGYTF. In nucleotides, the CDR3 is TGTGCCAGCAGTGGCCGCTCGGGCTATGGCTACACCTTC. The chain is built from TRBV28 and TRBJ1-2; D uncertain. The CDR3 extends over 13 amino acids. Germline V gene lookup returns CDR1 MDHEN and CDR2 SYDVKM. V was pared by 5 bases and J by 4 bases, with 11 bases between.

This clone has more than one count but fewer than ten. DNA of the CDR3: TGTGCCAGCAGCCCCGGGACAGCTAAAGATCAGCCCCAGCATTTT. Translated, it gives CASSPGTAKDQPQHF. The gene calls are TRBV5-4 and TRBJ1-5; 7 bases match TRBD1. Germline values: CDR1 SGHNT, CDR2 YYREEE (reference sequence). The V gene end was trimmed by 4 bases and the J gene end by 5 bases; junction bases not matched to a gene: 9. The CDR3 totals 15 residues. The full variable domain, completed using reference TRBV5-4 and TRBJ1-5, is ETGVTQSPTHLIKTRGQQVTLRCSSQSGHNTVSWYQQALGQGPQFIFQYYREEENGRGNFPPRFSGLQFPNYSSELNVNALELDDSALYLCASSPGTAKDQPQHFGDGTRLSIL.

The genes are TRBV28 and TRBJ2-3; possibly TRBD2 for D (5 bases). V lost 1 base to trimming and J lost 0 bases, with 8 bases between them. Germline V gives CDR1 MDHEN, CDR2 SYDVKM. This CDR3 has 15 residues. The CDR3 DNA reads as TGTGCCAGCAGTTTATTTGGGAGAAGCACAGATACGCAGTATTTT. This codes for CASSLFGRSTDTQYF.

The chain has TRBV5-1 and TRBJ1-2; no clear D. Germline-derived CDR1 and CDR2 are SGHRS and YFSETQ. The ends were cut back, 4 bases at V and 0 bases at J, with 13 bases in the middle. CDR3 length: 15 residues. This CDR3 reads CASSLESGSNYGYTF. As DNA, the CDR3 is TGCGCCAGCAGCCTCGAAAGCGGGTCTAACTATGGCTACACCTTC.

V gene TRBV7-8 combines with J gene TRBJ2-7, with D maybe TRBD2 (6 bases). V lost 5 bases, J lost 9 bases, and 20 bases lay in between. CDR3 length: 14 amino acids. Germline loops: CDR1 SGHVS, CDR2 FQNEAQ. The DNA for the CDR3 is TGTGCCAGCAGCCCAAGTGGGGGGAGCCCCGGGCAGTACGTC. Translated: CASSPSGGSPGQYV.

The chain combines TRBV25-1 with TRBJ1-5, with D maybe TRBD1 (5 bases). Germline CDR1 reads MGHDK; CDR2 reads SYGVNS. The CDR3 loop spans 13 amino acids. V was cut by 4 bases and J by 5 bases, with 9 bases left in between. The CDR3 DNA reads TGTGCCAGCAGTGCCGACAGTTATCAGCCCCAGCATTTT. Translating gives CASSADSYQPQHF.

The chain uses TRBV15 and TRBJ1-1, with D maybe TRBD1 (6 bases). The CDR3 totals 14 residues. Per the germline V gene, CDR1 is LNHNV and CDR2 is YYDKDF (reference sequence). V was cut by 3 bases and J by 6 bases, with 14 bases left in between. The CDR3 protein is CATSSRYGGPEAFF. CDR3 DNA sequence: TGTGCCACCAGCAGCCGGTACGGGGGGCCTGAAGCTTTCTTT.

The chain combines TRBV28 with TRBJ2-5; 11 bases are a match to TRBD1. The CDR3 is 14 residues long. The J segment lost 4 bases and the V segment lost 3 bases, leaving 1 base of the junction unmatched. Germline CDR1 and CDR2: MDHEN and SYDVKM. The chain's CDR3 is CASSLGQGVETQYF. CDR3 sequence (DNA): TGTGCCAGCAGTTTGGGACAGGGGGTAGAGACCCAGTACTTC.

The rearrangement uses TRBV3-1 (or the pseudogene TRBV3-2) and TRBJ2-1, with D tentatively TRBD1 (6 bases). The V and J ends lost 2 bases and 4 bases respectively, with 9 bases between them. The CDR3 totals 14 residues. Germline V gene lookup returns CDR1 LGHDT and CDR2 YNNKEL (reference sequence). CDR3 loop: CASSQRTAYNEQFF. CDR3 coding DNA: TGTGCCAGCAGCCAAAGGACAGCGTACAATGAGCAGTTCTTC.

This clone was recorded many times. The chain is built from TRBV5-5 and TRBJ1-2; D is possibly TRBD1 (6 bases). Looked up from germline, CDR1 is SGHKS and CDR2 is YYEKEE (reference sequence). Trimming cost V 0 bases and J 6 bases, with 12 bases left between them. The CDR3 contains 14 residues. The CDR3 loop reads CASSLVTGKDGYTF. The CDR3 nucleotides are TGTGCCAGCAGCTTGGTTACAGGGAAAGATGGCTACACCTTC.

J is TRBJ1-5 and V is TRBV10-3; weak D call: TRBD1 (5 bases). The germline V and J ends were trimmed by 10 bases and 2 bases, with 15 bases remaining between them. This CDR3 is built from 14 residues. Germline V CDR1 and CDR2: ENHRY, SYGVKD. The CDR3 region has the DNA TGTGCCACGAGGGAGGGCAGGGGCAATCAGCCCCAGCATTTT. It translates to CATREGRGNQPQHF.